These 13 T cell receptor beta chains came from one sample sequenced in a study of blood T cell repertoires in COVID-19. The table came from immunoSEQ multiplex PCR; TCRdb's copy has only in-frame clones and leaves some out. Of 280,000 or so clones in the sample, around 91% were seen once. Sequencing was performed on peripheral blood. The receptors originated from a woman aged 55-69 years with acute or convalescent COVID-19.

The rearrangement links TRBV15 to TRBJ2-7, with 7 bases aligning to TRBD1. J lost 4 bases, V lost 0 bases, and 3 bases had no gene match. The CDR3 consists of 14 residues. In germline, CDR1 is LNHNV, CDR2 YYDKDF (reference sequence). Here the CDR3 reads CATSRDPTGYEQYF. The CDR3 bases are TGTGCCACCAGCAGAGATCCGACAGGGTACGAGCAGTACTTC. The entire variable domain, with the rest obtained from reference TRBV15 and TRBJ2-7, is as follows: DAMVIQNPRYQVTQFGKPVTLSCSQTLNHNVMYWYQQKSSQAPKLLFHYYDKDFNNEADTPDNFQSRRPNTSFCFLDIRSPGLGDTAMYLCATSRDPTGYEQYFGPGTRLTVT.

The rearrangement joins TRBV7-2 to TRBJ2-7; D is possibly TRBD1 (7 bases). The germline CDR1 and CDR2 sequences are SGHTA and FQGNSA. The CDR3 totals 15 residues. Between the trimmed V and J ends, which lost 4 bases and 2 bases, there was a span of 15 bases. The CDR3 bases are TGTGCCAGCAGCTGGGAGGCAGGGGGGACCTACGAGCAGTACTTC. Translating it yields CASSWEAGGTYEQYF.

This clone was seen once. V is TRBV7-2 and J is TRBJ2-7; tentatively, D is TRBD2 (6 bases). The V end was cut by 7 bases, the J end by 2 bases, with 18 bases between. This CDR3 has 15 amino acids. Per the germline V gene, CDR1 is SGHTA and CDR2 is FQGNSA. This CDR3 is CASTPPSEGTYEQYF. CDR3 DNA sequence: TGTGCCAGCACCCCACCTAGCGAAGGAACCTACGAGCAGTACTTC.

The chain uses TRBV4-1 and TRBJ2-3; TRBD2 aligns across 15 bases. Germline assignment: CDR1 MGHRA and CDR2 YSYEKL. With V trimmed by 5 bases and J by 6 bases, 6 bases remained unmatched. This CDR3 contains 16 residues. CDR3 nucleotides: TGCGCCAGCAGCACGGGACTAGCGGGAGGCTCTGATACGCAGTATTTT. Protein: CASSTGLAGGSDTQYF.

The CDR3 nucleotides read TGTGCCAGCAGTCCCCACCCCCGGGACAGCACTGGGCCCCAGCATTTT. Translated: CASSPHPRDSTGPQHF. The genes are TRBV27 and TRBJ1-5; 7 bases fit TRBD1. The germline gives CDR1 MNHEY, CDR2 SMNVEV (reference sequence). J was trimmed by 9 bases and V by 5 bases; bases with no gene match: 16. The CDR3 covers 16 residues.

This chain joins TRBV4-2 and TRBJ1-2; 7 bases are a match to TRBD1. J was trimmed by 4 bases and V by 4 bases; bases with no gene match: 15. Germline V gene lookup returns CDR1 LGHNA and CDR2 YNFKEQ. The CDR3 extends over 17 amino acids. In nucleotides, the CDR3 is TGTGCCAGCAGCCCTGTTCTTGAGGGGGCGTTGGGCTATGGCTACACCTTC. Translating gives CASSPVLEGALGYGYTF.

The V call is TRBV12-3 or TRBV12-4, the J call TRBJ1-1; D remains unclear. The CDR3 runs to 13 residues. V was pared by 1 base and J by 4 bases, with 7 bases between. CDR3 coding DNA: TGTGCCAGCAGTTTAGGGGAGGCCACTGAAGCTTTCTTT. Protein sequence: CASSLGEATEAFF.

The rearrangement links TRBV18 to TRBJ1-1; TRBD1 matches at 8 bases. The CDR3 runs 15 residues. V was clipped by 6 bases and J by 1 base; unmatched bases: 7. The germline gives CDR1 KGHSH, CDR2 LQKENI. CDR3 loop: CASSDQGARNTEAFF. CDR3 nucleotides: TGTGCCAGCTCCGATCAGGGGGCGCGGAACACTGAAGCTTTCTTT.

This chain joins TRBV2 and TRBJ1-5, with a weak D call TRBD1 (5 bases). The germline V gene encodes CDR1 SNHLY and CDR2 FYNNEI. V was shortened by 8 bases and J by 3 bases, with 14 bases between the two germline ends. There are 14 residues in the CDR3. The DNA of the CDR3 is TGTGCCAGCCGAGGTATACAGGACAATCAGCCCCAGCATTTT. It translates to CASRGIQDNQPQHF.

The DNA for the CDR3 is TGTGCCTTAAAAGCGGCAGCCCCCCAGGCATCCTACGAGCAGTACTTC. Protein product: CALKAAAPQASYEQYF. The chain links TRBV28 to TRBJ2-7, with D maybe TRBD2 (5 bases). Per the germline V gene, CDR1 is MDHEN and CDR2 is SYDVKM. The CDR3 length is 16 residues. V was shortened by 11 bases and J by 1 base, with 24 bases between the two germline ends.

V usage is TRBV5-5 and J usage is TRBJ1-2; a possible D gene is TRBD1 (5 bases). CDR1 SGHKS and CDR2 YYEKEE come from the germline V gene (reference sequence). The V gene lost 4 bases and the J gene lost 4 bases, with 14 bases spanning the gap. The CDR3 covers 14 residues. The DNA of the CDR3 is TGTGCCAGCAGCCCCGCAAGGGGCGCCTATGGCTACACCTTC. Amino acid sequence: CASSPARGAYGYTF.

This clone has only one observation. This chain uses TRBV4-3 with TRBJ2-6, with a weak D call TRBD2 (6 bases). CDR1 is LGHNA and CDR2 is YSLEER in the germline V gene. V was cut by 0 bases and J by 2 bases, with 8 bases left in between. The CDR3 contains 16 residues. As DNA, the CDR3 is TGCGCCAGCAGCCAAGATGGAGGGACTGGGGCCAACGTCCTGACTTTC. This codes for CASSQDGGTGANVLTF.

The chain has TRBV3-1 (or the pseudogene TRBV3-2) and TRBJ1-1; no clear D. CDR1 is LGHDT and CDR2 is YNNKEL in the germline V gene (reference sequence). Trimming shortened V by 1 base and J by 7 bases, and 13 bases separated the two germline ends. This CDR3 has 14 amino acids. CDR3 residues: CASSQAQQAREAFF. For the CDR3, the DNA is TGTGCCAGCAGCCAAGCCCAGCAGGCTCGTGAAGCTTTCTTT.